The T cell receptor beta chain under discussion was sequenced for a study of blood T cell repertoires in COVID-19. The CDR3 is 15 amino acids. V dropped 8 bases and J dropped 13; count of bases not matched to a gene: 15. Germline-derived CDR1 and CDR2 are SGHAT and FQDESV (reference sequence). The protocol was immunoSEQ multiplex PCR, while the TCRdb copy is restricted to in-frame clones and leaves out a portion. The sample comprises 200,000 to 250,000 clones, less than 85% of which are singletons, and roughly 1.8% rests with the top ten. Cohorts were determined from participant-reported clinical history. Among Cohort 3 donors, those recovered had two negative PCRs, clearance, or symptom resolution.

The sample consisted of PBMCs or T cells enriched from blood (not recorded which). The TCR comes from a man in his fifties or sixties who had recovered from COVID-19. This chain links TRBV11-1 with TRBJ1-6, with TRBD1 identical over 9 bases. The CDR3 reads CASATSGTGPSPLHF. CDR3 sequence (DNA): TGTGCCAGCGCCACCTCCGGGACAGGGCCTTCGCCCCTCCACTTT.